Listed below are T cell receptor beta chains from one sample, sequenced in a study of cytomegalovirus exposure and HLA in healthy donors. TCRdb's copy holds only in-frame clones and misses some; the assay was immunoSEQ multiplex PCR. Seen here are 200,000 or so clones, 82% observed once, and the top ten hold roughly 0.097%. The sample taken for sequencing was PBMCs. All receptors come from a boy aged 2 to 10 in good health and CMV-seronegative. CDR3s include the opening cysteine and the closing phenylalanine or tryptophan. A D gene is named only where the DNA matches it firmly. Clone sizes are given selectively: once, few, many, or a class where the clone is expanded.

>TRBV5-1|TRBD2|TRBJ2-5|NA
TGCGCCAGCAGCGGCCGGCTAGCGGGGGAGACCCAGTACTTC
CASSGRLAGETQYF
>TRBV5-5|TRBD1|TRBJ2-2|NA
TGTGCCAGCAGCCCTGGACAGGTGAACGGGGAGCTGTTTTTT
CASSPGQVNGELFF
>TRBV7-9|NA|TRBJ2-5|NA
TGTGCCAGCAGCCCGCGGGCCGTGACCCAAGAGACCCAGTACTTC
CASSPRAVTQETQYF
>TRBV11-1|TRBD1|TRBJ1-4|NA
TGTGCCAGCAGCTTACGGACAGGGACCCATGAAAAACTGTTTTTT
CASSLRTGTHEKLFF
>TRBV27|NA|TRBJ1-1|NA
TGTGCCAGCAGTATCGCCGGGGACACTGAAGCTTTCTTT
CASSIAGDTEAFF
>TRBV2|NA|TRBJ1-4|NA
TGTGCCAGCAGCCTAGAAGGGGCGTTGTCGTCAGGAACTAATGAAAAACTGTTTTTT
CASSLEGALSSGTNEKLFF
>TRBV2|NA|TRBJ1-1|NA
TGTGCCAGCAGTGAAAGACAGTTGAACACTGAAGCTTTCTTT
CASSERQLNTEAFF
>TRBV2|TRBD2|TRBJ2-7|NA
TGTGCCAGCAGTGCCAGCGGGGGTGGGTACGAGCAGTACTTC
CASSASGGGYEQYF
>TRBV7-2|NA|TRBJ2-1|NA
TGTGCCAGCAGCAGAACCGGGGAGCAGTTCTTC
CASSRTGEQFF
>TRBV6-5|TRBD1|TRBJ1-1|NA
TGTGCCAGCAGTGCTTACAGGGGGGACACTGAAGCTTTCTTT
CASSAYRGDTEAFF
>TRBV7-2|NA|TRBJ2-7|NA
TGTGCCAGCAGCTTAGGCACTAGCCGGGCCGAGCAGTACTTC
CASSLGTSRAEQYF
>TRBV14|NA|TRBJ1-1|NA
TGTGCCAGCACGTCGGGAGGGACTGAAGCTTTCTTT
CASTSGGTEAFF
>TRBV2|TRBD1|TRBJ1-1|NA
TGTGCCAGCAGTGAAGAGGACAGGGAGGGCACTGAAGCTTTCTTT
CASSEEDREGTEAFF
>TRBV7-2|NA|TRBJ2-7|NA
TGTGCCAGCAGCTTTGTATCCGGCGGGTACGAGCAGTACTTC
CASSFVSGGYEQYF
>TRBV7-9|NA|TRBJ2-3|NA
TGTGCCAGCAGCTTTAGGGGCAGCACAGATACGCAGTATTTT
CASSFRGSTDTQYF
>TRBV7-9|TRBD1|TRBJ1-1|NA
TGTGCCAGCAGCCCTGGACAGGGGGCGACCACTGAAGCTTTCTTT
CASSPGQGATTEAFF
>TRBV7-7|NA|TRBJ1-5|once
TGTGCTAGCAGCTTATTCAGGGACAATCAGCCCCAGCATTTT
CASSLFRDNQPQHF
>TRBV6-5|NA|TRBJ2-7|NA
TGTGCCAGCAGTTGGCTCTCAGGGGCTCGACCCTACGAGCAGTACTTC
CASSWLSGARPYEQYF
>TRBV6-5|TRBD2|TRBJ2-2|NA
TGTGCCAGCAGTTACGCCGGGACTAGCGGCACCGGGGAGCTGTTTTTT
CASSYAGTSGTGELFF
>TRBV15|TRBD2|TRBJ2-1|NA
TGTGCCACCGGGGCGGGGGAGCTGCGTAGTGAGCAGTTCTTC
CATGAGELRSEQFF
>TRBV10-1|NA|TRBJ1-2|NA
TGCGCCAGCAGTGTTCTCCTTTACGAGAATGGCTACACCTTC
CASSVLLYENGYTF
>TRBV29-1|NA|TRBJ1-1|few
TGCAGCGGGAAGACAGGGAACACTGAAGCTTTCTTT
CSGKTGNTEAFF
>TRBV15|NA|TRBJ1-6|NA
TGTGCCACCAGCAGAGATCGGACTAAGGGACCCCTCCACTTT
CATSRDRTKGPLHF
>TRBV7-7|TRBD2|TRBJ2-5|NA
TGTGCTAGCAGCTTAGCGGGGGGGCGAGAGACCCAGTACTTC
CASSLAGGRETQYF
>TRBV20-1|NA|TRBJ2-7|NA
TGCAGTGCTCCGAGCTCCTACGAGCAGTACTTC
CSAPSSYEQYF
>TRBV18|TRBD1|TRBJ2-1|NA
TGTGCCAGCTCATCCGGGACAGGGGAGGACAATGAGCAGTTCTTC
CASSSGTGEDNEQFF
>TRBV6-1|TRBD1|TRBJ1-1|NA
TGTGCCAGCAGTCGGGACAGACTCAATGAAGCTTTCTTT
CASSRDRLNEAFF
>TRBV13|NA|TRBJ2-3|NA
TGTGCCAGCAGTTTAGCCTACAGAACAAGACGAAGCACAGATACGCAGTATTTT
CASSLAYRTRRSTDTQYF
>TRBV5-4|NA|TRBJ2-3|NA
TGTGCCAGCAGCTTGAGTAAGACTAGGAGCACAGATACGCAGTATTTT
CASSLSKTRSTDTQYF
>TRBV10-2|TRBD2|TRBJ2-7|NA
TGCGCCAGCAGGACTAGCGGGGGGTCCTACGAGCAGTACTTC
CASRTSGGSYEQYF
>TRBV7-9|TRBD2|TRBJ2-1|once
TGTGCCAGCAGCCTATCACCGGGACTAGCGGGGGGGCGATACAATGAGCAGTTCTTC
CASSLSPGLAGGRYNEQFF
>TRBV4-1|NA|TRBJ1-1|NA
TGCGCCAGCAGTCAAGAGACAAACATGAACACTGAAGCTTTCTTT
CASSQETNMNTEAFF
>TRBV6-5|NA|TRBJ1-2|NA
TGTGCCAGCAGTTACTCGAGAAGGACTGAATATGGCTACACCTTC
CASSYSRRTEYGYTF
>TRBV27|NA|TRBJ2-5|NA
TGTGCCAGCAGAAATCAGGGTGGCGTAAAAGAGACCCAGTACTTC
CASRNQGGVKETQYF
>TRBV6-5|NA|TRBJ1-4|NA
TGTGCCAGCAGATATCAGACAGCCTCTAATGAAAAACTGTTTTTT
CASRYQTASNEKLFF
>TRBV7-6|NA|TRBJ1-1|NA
TGTGCCAGCGCCCAACAGCCGAACACTGAAGCTTTCTTT
CASAQQPNTEAFF
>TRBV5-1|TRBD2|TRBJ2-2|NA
TGCGCCAGCAGCTTTGGAGCGGGGGCCGCTGGCGGGGAGCTGTTTTTT
CASSFGAGAAGGELFF